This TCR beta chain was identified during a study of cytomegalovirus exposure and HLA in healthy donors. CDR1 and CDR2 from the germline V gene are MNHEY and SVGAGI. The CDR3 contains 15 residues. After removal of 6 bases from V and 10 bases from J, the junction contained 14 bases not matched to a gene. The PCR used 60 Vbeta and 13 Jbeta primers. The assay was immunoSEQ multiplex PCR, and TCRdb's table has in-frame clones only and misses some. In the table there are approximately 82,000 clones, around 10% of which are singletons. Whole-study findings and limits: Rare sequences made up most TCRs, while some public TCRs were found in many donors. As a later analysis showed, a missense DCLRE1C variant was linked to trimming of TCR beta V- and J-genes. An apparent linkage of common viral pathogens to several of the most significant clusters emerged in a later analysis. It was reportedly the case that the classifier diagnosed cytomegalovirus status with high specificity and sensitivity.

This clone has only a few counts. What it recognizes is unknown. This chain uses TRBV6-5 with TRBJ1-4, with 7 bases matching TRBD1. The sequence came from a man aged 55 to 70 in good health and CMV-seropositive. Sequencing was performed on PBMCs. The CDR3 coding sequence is TGTGCCAGCAGGGAGGGGGACAGTCCGTTTGCAAAACTGTTTTTT. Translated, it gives CASREGDSPFAKLFF.